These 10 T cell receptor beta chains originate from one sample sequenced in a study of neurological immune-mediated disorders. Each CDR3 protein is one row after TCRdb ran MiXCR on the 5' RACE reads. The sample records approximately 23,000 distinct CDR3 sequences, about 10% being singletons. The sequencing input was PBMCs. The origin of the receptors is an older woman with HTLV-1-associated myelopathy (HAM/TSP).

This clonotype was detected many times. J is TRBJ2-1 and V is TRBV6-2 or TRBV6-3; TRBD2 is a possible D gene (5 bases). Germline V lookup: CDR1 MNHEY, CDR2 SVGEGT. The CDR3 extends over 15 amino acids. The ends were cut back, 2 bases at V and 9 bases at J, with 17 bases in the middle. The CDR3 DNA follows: TGTGCCAGCAGTTACGGTAGATTGGTCGGAGGTGAGCAGTTCTTC. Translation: CASSYGRLVGGEQFF.

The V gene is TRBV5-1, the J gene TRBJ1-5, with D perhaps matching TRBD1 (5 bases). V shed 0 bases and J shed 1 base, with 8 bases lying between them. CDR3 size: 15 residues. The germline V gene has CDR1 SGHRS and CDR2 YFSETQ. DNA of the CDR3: TGCGCCAGCAGCTTGGATGGGGACAGCAATCAGCCCCAGCATTTT. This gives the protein CASSLDGDSNQPQHF.

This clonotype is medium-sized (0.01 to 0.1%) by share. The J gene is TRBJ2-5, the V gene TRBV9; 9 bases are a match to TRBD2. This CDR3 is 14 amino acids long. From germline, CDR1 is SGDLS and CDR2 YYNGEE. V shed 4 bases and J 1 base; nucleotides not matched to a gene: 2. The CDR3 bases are TGTGCCAGCAGCCCGGGACTAGCCCAAGAGACCCAGTACTTC. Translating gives CASSPGLAQETQYF.

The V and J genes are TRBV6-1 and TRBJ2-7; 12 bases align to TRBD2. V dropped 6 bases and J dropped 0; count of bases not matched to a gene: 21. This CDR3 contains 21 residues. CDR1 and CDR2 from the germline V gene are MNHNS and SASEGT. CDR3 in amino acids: CASRRNFPGTSGRDSSYEQYF. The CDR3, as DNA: TGTGCCAGCAGACGCAATTTCCCTGGGACTAGCGGGCGGGATAGCTCCTACGAGCAGTACTTC.

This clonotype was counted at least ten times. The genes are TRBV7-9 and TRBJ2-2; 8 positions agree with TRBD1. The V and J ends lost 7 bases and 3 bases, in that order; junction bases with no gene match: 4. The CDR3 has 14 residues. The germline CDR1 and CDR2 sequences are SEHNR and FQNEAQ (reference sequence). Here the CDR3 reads CASKADRDTGELFF. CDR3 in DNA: TGTGCCAGCAAGGCGGACAGGGACACCGGGGAGCTGTTTTTT.

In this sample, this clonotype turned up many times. The CDR3: CASSLGRRTDTQYF. The CDR3 DNA follows: TGTGCCAGCAGCCTTGGGCGGCGCACAGATACGCAGTATTTT. The V and J genes are TRBV3-1 and TRBJ2-3; the D is unclear. Germline V CDR1 and CDR2: LGHDT, YNNKEL (reference sequence). V was clipped by 4 bases and J by 1 base, with 9 bases between them. This CDR3 region has 14 residues.

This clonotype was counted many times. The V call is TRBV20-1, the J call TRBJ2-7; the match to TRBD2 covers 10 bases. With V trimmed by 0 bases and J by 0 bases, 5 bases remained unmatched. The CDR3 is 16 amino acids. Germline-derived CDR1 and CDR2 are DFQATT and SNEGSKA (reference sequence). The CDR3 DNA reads TGCAGTGCTAGAGACAGCGGGGGGGGCCCCTCCTACGAGCAGTACTTC. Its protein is CSARDSGGGPSYEQYF.

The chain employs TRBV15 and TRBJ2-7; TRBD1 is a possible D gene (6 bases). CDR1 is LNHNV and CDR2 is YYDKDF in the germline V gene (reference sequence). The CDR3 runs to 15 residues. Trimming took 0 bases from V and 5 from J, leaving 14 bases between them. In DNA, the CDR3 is TGTGCCACCAGCAGAGAGGGGCAGGGGTCGAACGAGCAGTACTTC. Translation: CATSREGQGSNEQYF.

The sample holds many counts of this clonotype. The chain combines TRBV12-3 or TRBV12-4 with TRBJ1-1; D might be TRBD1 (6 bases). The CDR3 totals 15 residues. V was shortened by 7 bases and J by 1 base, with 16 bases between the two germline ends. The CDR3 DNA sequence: TGTGCCAGCATTCCCGATGGGGGGCGGAACACTGAAGCTTTCTTT. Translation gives CASIPDGGRNTEAFF.

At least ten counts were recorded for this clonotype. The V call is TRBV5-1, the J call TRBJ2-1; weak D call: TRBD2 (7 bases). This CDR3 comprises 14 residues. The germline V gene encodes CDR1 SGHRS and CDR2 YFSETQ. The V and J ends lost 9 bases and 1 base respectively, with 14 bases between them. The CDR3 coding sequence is TGCGCCACCAAGGGGGGGCCGTCCTACAATGAGCAGTTCTTC. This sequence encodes CATKGGPSYNEQFF.